What follows describes a single T cell receptor beta chain. This sample was included in a study of cytomegalovirus exposure and HLA in healthy donors. Measured with immunoSEQ multiplex PCR; TCRdb has only the in-frame clones, and not every one. In the table there are some 140,000 clones, 70% to 90% of which are singletons. With 7 bases clipped from V and 4 bases from J, the junction kept 11 bases outside the gene matches. The length of the CDR3 is 15 residues. Germline V gives CDR1 MGHDK, CDR2 SYGVNS. Specimen: PBMCs. J is TRBJ2-5 and V is TRBV25-1, with TRBD2 identical over 8 bases. The TCR comes from a woman aged 25-40 years in good health and CMV-seronegative. The CDR3 here is CASKYGGGLLETQYF. The CDR3 coding sequence is TGTGCCAGCAAGTACGGGGGGGGGCTTTTAGAGACCCAGTACTTC.